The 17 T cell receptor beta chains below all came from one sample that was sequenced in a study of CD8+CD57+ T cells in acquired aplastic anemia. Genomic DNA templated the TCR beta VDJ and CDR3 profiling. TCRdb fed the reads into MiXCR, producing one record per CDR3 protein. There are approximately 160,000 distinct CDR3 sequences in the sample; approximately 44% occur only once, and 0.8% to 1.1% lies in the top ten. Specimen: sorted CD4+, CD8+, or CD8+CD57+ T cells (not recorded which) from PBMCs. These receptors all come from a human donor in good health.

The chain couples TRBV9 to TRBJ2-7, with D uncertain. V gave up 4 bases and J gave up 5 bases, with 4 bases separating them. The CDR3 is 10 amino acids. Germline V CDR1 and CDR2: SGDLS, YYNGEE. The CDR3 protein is CASSYDEQYF. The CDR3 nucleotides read TGTGCCAGCAGCTATGACGAGCAGTACTTC.

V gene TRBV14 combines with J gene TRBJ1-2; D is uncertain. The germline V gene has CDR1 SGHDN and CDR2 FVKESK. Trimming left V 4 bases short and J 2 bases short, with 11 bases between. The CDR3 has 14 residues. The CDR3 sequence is CASSPFNGNYGYTF. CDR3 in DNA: TGTGCCAGCAGCCCTTTCAACGGGAACTATGGCTACACCTTC.

CDR3 amino acids: CASSTGTGLRYEQYF. In DNA, the CDR3 is TGTGCCAGCAGCACCGGGACAGGGCTTCGCTACGAGCAGTACTTC. This chain connects TRBV9 to TRBJ2-7; 9 positions agree with TRBD1. The CDR3 is 15 residues long. V was pared by 4 bases and J by 3 bases, with 8 bases of the junction left unmatched. CDR1 is SGDLS, CDR2 YYNGEE, per germline.

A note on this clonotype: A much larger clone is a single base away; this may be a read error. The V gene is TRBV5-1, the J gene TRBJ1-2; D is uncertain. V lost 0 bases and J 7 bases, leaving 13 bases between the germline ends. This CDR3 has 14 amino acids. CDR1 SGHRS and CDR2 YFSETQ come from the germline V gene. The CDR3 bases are TGCGCCAGCAGCTTGGGATTGGGGTTGAGTGGCTACACCTTC. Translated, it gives CASSLGLGLSGYTF.

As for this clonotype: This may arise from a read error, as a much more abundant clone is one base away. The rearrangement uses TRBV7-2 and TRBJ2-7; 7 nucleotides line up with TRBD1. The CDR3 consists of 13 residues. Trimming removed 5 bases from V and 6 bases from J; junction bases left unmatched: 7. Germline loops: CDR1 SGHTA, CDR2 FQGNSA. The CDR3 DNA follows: TGTGCCAGCAGCAAGGAGACAGGGTTCGAGCAGTACTTC. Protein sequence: CASSKETGFEQYF.

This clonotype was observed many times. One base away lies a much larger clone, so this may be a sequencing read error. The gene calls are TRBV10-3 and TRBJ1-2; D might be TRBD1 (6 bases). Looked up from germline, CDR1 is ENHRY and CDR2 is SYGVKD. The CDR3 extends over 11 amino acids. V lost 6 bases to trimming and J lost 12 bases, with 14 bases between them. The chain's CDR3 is CAIRRGLSHTF. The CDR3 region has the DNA TGTGCCATCAGGAGGGGGTTGAGCCACACCTTC.

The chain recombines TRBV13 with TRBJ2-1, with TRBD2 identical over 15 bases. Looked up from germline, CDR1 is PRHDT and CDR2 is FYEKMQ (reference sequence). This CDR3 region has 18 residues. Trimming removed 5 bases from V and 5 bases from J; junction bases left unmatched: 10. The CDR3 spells CASSRPGTSGRTNNEQFF. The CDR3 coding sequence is TGTGCCAGCAGCCGTCCCGGGACTAGCGGGAGGACCAACAATGAGCAGTTCTTC.

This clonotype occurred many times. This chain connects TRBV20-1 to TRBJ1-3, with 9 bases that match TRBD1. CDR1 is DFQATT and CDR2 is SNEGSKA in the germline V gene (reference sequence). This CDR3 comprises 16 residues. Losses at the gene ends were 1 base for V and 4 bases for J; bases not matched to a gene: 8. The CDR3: CSARGRGTGLGNTIYF. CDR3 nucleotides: TGCAGTGCTAGAGGGAGGGGGACAGGGCTGGGAAACACCATATATTTT.

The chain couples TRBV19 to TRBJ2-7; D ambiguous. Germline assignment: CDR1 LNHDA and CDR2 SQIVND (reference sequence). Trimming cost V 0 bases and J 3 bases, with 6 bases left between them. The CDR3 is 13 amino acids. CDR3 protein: CASSIDWRYEQYF. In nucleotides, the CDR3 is TGTGCCAGTAGTATAGATTGGCGCTACGAGCAGTACTTC.

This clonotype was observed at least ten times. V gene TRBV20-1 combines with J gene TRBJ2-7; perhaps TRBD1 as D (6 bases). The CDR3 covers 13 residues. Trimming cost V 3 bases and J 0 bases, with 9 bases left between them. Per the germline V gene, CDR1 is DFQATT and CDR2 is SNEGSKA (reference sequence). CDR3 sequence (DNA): TGCAGTGCTAGTACAGGGCCCTCCTACGAGCAGTACTTC. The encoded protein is CSASTGPSYEQYF.

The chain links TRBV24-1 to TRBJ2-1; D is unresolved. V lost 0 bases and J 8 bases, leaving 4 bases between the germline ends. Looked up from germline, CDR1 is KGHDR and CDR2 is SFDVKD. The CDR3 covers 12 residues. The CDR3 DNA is TGTGCCACCAGTGATTTGCCCCATGAGCAGTTCTTC. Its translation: CATSDLPHEQFF.

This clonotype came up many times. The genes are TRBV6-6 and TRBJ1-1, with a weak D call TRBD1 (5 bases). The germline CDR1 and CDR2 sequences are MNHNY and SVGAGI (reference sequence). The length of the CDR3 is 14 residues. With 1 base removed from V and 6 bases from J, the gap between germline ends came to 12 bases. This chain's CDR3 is CASSYWTPGAEAFF. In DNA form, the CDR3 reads TGTGCCAGCAGTTACTGGACACCTGGGGCTGAAGCTTTCTTT.

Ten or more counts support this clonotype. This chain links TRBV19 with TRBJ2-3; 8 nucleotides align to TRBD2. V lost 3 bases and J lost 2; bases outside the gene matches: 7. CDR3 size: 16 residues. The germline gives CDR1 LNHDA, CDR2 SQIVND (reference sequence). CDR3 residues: CASSMATSGHTDTQYF. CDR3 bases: TGTGCCAGTAGTATGGCCACTAGCGGTCACACAGATACGCAGTATTTT.

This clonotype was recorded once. This chain's CDR3 is CASSESLAATQYF. The CDR3 DNA follows: TGCGCCAGCAGTGAGTCTCTAGCGGCTACGCAGTATTTT. The rearrangement links TRBV10-1 to TRBJ2-3; 7 nucleotides match TRBD2. The germline gives CDR1 WNHNN, CDR2 SYGVQD (reference sequence). The ends lost 0 bases at V and 8 bases at J; junction bases unmatched: 2. The CDR3 is 13 residues long.

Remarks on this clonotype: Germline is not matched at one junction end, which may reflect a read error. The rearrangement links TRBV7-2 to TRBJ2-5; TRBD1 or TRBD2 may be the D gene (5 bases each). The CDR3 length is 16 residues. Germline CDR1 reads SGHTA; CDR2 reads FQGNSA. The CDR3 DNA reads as TGCGCCAGCAGCCACCTACTACGGTTGAGGGGAGAGACCCAGTACTTC. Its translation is CASSHLLRLRGETQYF.

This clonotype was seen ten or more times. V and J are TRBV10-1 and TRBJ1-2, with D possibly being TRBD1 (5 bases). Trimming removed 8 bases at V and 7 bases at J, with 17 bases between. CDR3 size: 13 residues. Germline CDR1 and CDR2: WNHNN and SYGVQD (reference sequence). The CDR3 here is CASVDKGRGGYTF. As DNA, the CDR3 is TGCGCCAGCGTGGATAAGGGGCGGGGTGGCTACACCTTC.

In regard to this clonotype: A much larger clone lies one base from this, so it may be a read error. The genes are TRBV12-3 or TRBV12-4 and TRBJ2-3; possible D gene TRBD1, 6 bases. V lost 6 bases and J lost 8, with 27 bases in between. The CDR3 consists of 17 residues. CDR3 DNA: TGTGCCAGCAGCCCAAGGCAGGGGCAGGCGGGTGGAGTTACGCAGTATTTT. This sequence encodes CASSPRQGQAGGVTQYF.